This T cell receptor (beta chain) was obtained from a study of neurological immune-mediated disorders. TCRdb redid the calling of the 5' RACE reads with MiXCR, one entry per CDR3 protein. The top ten hold 5% to 6% of the sample, which has approximately 85,000 distinct CDR3 sequences, under 4.5% seen once. Documented time point: longitudinal time-point 3. This clonotype was counted many times. The sequenced sample consisted of PBMCs. The TCR originated in a woman aged 60 to 75 with multiple sclerosis.

CDR3 region: CSARVNTYSPLHF. CDR3 nucleotide sequence: TGCAGTGCTAGAGTGAACACTTATTCACCCCTCCACTTT. V and J are TRBV20-1 and TRBJ1-6, with no clear D. In germline, CDR1 is DFQATT, CDR2 SNEGSKA (reference sequence). Trimming left V 1 base short and J 8 bases short, with 9 bases between. The CDR3 loop spans 13 amino acids.